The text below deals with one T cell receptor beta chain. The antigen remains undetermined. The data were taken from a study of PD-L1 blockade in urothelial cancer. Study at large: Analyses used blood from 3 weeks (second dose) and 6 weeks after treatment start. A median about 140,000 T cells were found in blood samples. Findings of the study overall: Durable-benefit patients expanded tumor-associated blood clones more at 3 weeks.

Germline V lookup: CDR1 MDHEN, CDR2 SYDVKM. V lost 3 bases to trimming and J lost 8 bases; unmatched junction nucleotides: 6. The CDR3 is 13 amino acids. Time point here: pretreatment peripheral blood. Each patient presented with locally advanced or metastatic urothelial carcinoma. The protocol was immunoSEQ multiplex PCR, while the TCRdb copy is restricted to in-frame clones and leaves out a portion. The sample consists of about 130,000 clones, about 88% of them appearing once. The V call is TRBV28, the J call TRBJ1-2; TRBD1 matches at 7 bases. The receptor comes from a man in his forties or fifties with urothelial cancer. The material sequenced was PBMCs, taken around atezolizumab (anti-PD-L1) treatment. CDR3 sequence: CASSLFGGQGYTF. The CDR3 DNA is TGTGCCAGCAGTTTGTTCGGGGGACAGGGCTACACCTTC.